This T cell receptor beta chain was retrieved from a study of PD-1 blockade in classical Hodgkin lymphoma. As for time point: cycle 4 day 1 (C4D1), after 5 to 7 weeks of nivolumab. All the patients suffered relapse after autologous stem cell transplantation, and brentuximab vedotin exposure differed. Patients reached a best response of complete response, partial response or progressive disease. Germline trimming cut 2 bases from V and 5 bases from J; bases unmatched to any gene: 3. CDR1 is SGDLS and CDR2 is YYNGEE in the germline V gene. The CDR3 totals 15 residues. Profiling relied on immunoSEQ multiplex PCR, and the TCRdb table lists in-frame clones only, not all of them. Here the sample spans over 75,000 clones, around nine tenths being singletons.

The clonotype was recovered from a human donor with classical Hodgkin lymphoma. The sample here was peripheral blood mononuclear cells (PBMCs), taken before the fourth cycle of nivolumab. This chain connects TRBV9 to TRBJ2-7, with 14 bases lining up with TRBD2. DNA for the CDR3: TGTGCCAGCAGCGTTGGGACTAGCGGGGGCCACGAGCAGTACTTC. Protein: CASSVGTSGGHEQYF.